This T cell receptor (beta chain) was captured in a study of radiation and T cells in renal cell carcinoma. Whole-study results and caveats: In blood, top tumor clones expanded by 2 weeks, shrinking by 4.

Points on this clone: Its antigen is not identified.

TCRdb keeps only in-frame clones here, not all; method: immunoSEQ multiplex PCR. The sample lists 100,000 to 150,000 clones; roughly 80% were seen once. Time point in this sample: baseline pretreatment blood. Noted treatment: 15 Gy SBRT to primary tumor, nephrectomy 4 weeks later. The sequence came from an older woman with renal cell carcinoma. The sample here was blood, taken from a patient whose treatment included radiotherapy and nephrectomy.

This CDR3 is CASSLFLLRAKTQYF. The CDR3 region has the DNA TGTGCCAGCAGCTTGTTCTTGCTGAGGGCAAAGACCCAGTACTTC. This chain links TRBV5-6 with TRBJ2-5; TRBD2 is a possible D gene (5 bases). V lost 1 base and J lost 6, with 16 bases in between. CDR1 SGHDT and CDR2 YYEEEE come from the germline V gene. The CDR3 spans 15 residues.